Listed below are T cell receptor beta chains from one sample, sequenced in a study of spatial heterogeneity in lung cancer. TCRdb reprocessed the 5' RACE reads via MiXCR and lists one record per CDR3 protein. The sample has a few thousand distinct CDR3 sequences, about 15% seen once. The sample here was normal lung tissue next to the tumor, taken at surgery. Receptors originate from a male donor with early-stage non-small cell lung cancer. CDR3s leave out the opening cysteine and the closing phenylalanine or tryptophan.

v_gene	j_gene	CDR3aa
TRBV7-9	TRBJ2-7	ASSPARGNHYEQY
TRBV27	TRBJ2-7	ASRLAHNTGEQY
TRBV20-1	TRBJ2-5	SAPTGGWETQY
TRBV19	TRBJ2-1	ASKTSGRRDEQF
TRBV20-1	TRBJ2-5	SAAREHQETQY
TRBV5-1	TRBJ2-1	ASSSENRDLIDEQF
TRBV7-2	TRBJ2-2	ASSFLLLSGRGELF
TRBV28	TRBJ2-3	ASSLVGRVADTQY
TRBV20-1	TRBJ2-3	SAAPATRNTQY
TRBV6-2/TRBV6-3	TRBJ2-7	ASSYFRRAGTSGYEQY
TRBV27	TRBJ1-1	ASSSTAAGEAF
TRBV18	TRBJ2-7	ASSPGQGQSYEQY
TRBV29-1	TRBJ2-3	SVVRTGGRGTQY
TRBV5-1	TRBJ2-7	ASRYGLGGEQY
TRBV9	TRBJ2-7	ASSVTGGSYEQY
TRBV11-3	TRBJ1-1	ASSLGPRAEAF
TRBV11-2	TRBJ2-5	ASSVVAANQETQY
TRBV5-4	TRBJ2-7	ASSPKRTSGDYEQY
TRBV29-1	TRBJ2-3	SAERGADTQY
TRBV28	TRBJ2-3	ASIRAGRTDTQY
TRBV2	TRBJ2-3	ASSLKGTQY
TRBV29-1	TRBJ2-3	STAGLITDTQY
TRBV19	TRBJ1-5	ASSIPRRAENQPQH
TRBV6-2/TRBV6-3	TRBJ2-5	ASSYHIEETQY
TRBV6-1	TRBJ2-7	ASSENRGGSYEQY
TRBV2	TRBJ1-5	ASRATGVGPQH
TRBV7-2	TRBJ1-4	ASSSRGRDEKLF
TRBV2	TRBJ2-3	ASIPGGADTQY
TRBV19	TRBJ2-1	ASSLNPRQDLEQF
TRBV6-2/TRBV6-3	TRBJ1-5	ASSYEGLSNQPQH
TRBV30	TRBJ2-1	ATRDRYEQF
TRBV20-1	TRBJ1-2	SARDIGTGDGYT
TRBV7-2	TRBJ2-6	ASSPREGQPGANVLT
TRBV29-1	TRBJ2-7	SVGSLRGPRAYEQY
TRBV2	TRBJ2-5	ASKGLPQETQY
TRBV30	TRBJ1-5	ALDRGQGSNQPQH
TRBV7-3	TRBJ1-1	ASSRTGGTEAF
TRBV4-2	TRBJ2-2	ASSQVPGSTSGNTGELF
TRBV12-3/TRBV12-4	TRBJ2-7	ASSTPSLPWGQGSYEQY